These T cell receptor beta chains were read from a single sample in a study of cytomegalovirus exposure and HLA in healthy donors. The method was immunoSEQ multiplex PCR; TCRdb's version includes in-frame clones alone and lacks a portion of them. The data contain roughly 120,000 clones, approximately 85% of them singletons. Sequencing was done on a sample of PBMCs. These receptors came from a male donor in good health and CMV-seropositive. Each CDR3 is given with its conserved first and last residue. D genes are given only for firm matches. The size field is filled for only some rows; it gives once, few, many or a size class.

V gene	D gene	J gene	clone size	CDR3 DNA	CDR3 protein
TRBV19	.	TRBJ2-1	.	TGTGCCAGTAGTATAGTGAGGTCGGGTGAGCAGTTCTTC	CASSIVRSGEQFF
TRBV19	TRBD2	TRBJ2-7	few	TGTGCCAGTAGTGAACTAGCGGGAGTAAGCCTCTACGAGCAGTACTTC	CASSELAGVSLYEQYF
TRBV29-1	TRBD2	TRBJ2-2	.	TGCAGCGGGGAGGGTGTCGGGGAGCTGTTTTTT	CSGEGVGELFF
TRBV4-2	TRBD1	TRBJ2-7	.	TGTGCCAGCAGCCAAGATACGACAGGGGGCGCGTACGAGCAGTACTTC	CASSQDTTGGAYEQYF
TRBV2	.	TRBJ2-2	.	TGTGCCAGCAGTGAAGGGCTAGTCGCCAACACCGGGGAGCTGTTTTTT	CASSEGLVANTGELFF
TRBV4-2	.	TRBJ2-2	.	TGTGCCAGCTCCCAGGGGATTAACACCGGGGAGCTGTTTTTT	CASSQGINTGELFF
TRBV11-2	.	TRBJ2-3	.	TGTGCCAGCAGCTTAGATCTTATAGATACGCAGTATTTT	CASSLDLIDTQYF
TRBV11-2	TRBD2	TRBJ2-3	.	TGTGCCAGCAGCTCCACTAGCGGGAGGGCCTCAGATACGCAGTATTTT	CASSSTSGRASDTQYF
TRBV7-3	.	TRBJ1-2	few	TGTGCCAGCAGCTTAATGGGGCCCTCCTATGGCTACACCTTC	CASSLMGPSYGYTF
TRBV21-1	.	TRBJ2-7	.	TGTGCCAGCAGCCGACAGGCCCCTGAGAATTTTTCCTACGAGCAGTACTTC	CASSRQAPENFSYEQYF
TRBV11-2	.	TRBJ2-7	.	TGTGCCAGCAGCTTCGAAGTCCGGAGCTCCTACGAGCAGTACTTC	CASSFEVRSSYEQYF
TRBV18	.	TRBJ2-7	.	TGTGCCAGCTCACGCGGCCCCATCTCCCACGAGCAGTACTTC	CASSRGPISHEQYF
TRBV5-6	.	TRBJ1-4	once	TGTGCCAGCAGCTTCGGGACACTCTCTCGAGGGGAAAAACTGTTTTTT	CASSFGTLSRGEKLFF
TRBV11-1	.	TRBJ2-2	few	TGTGCCAGCAAAGAACGGGAGCGGGACACCGGGGAGCTGTTTTTT	CASKERERDTGELFF
TRBV7-8	TRBD2	TRBJ2-7	.	TGTGCCTCCTCGACTAGCGGGAGTCAGTACGAGCAGTACTTC	CASSTSGSQYEQYF
TRBV7-8	.	TRBJ1-2	.	TGTGCCAGCAGCTTAGTGGATTCCGGGTGGTATGGCTACACCTTC	CASSLVDSGWYGYTF
TRBV28	.	TRBJ2-3	.	TGTGCCAGCAGTTTTCCGTGGGAGCCGGATGGCACAGATACGCAGTATTTT	CASSFPWEPDGTDTQYF
TRBV4-3	.	TRBJ2-2	.	TGCGCCAGCAGCCAAGAAACAAGCGAACAGAACACCGGGGAGCTGTTTTTT	CASSQETSEQNTGELFF
TRBV7-8	.	TRBJ2-7	.	TGTGCCAGCAGCACGCCAGGGGCCGGGTACGAGCAGTACTTC	CASSTPGAGYEQYF
TRBV7-9	.	TRBJ1-5	.	TGTTCCAGCAGCTTAGCGGGGACACCTAATCAGCCCCAGCATTTT	CSSSLAGTPNQPQHF
TRBV7-2	TRBD2	TRBJ2-1	once	TGTGCCAGCAGCTTAAAACTAGCGGGGAGAAACAATGAGCAGTTCTTC	CASSLKLAGRNNEQFF
TRBV19	TRBD2	TRBJ2-3	.	TGTGCCAGTAGTTCCGGGACTAGACGGCTTTTT	CASSSGTRRLF
TRBV5-1	TRBD1	TRBJ2-6	.	TGCGCCAGCAGCCGGGGACAGACCTCCTCTGGGGCCAACGTCCTGACTTTC	CASSRGQTSSGANVLTF
TRBV5-8	.	TRBJ2-7	.	TGTGCCAGCAGCTTGGTAAGGGGAGGTTTGGGCGAGCAGTACTTC	CASSLVRGGLGEQYF
TRBV28	TRBD1	TRBJ1-2	.	TGTGCCAGCAGTATCCCGGGACAGCCTAACTATGGCTACACCTTC	CASSIPGQPNYGYTF
TRBV4-2	.	TRBJ2-5	.	TGTGCCAGCAGTACTAGGACAGAGTATGAAGAGACCCAGTACTTC	CASSTRTEYEETQYF
TRBV7-2	TRBD2	TRBJ2-5	.	TGTGCCAGCAGCTCTAGCGGGAGGGCACAAGAGACCCAGTACTTC	CASSSSGRAQETQYF
TRBV21-1	.	TRBJ2-7	.	TGTGCCAGCAGCAACGGGGTCGACGGACGGACCTACGAGCAGTACTTC	CASSNGVDGRTYEQYF
TRBV5-4	TRBD2	TRBJ2-7	.	TGTGCCAGCAGCTTGGGGAGCGGGAGTTCCTACGAGCAGTACTTC	CASSLGSGSSYEQYF